Listed below are T cell receptor beta chains from one sample, sequenced in a study of shared clonotypes between healthy human individuals. Profiled with immunoSEQ multiplex PCR; TCRdb holds only in-frame clones, not every one. Among about a million clones, about 80% were seen once, and the ten largest hold about 1.5%. The sequenced sample was memory CD4+ T cells sorted from blood. The receptors derive from a man between 18 and 35 years old in good health. Each CDR3 is given with its conserved first and last residue. D genes are given only for firm matches. Rows may omit the clone size; those that give it use once, few, many or a size class.

d_gene	v_gene	j_gene	abundance	CDR3nt	CDR3aa
-	TRBV7-2	TRBJ2-5	once	TGTGCCAGCAGCTTTGGGCCGACGGAGACCCAGTACTTC	CASSFGPTETQYF
-	TRBV7-8	TRBJ1-6	-	TGTGCCAGCAGCTTGGGCAGGGGCGGGGATAATTCACCCCTCCACTTT	CASSLGRGGDNSPLHF
-	TRBV6-1	TRBJ2-1	-	TGTGCCAGCACCCTACTAGCCTACAATGAGCAGTTCTTC	CASTLLAYNEQFF
-	TRBV19	TRBJ1-1	-	TGTGCCAGTAGTATATATAAAGTGAACACTGAAGCTTTCTTT	CASSIYKVNTEAFF
TRBD2	TRBV27	TRBJ2-3	-	TGTGCCAGCAGTTATAGGCTAGCGGGGGGTGTCGATACGCAGTATTTT	CASSYRLAGGVDTQYF
-	TRBV28	TRBJ2-3	many	TGTGCCAGCAGTTTGCCCCGGAATACGCAGTATTTT	CASSLPRNTQYF
-	TRBV5-1	TRBJ1-1	few	TGCGCCAGCAGCTGGGCGGGGCTGGAAAACACTGAAGCTTTCTTT	CASSWAGLENTEAFF
-	TRBV11-3	TRBJ2-2	-	TGTGCCAGCAGCTTATCCGGGGGAACCGGGGAGCTGTTTTTT	CASSLSGGTGELFF
TRBD2	TRBV7-2	TRBJ2-2	-	TGTGCCAGCAGCTCAGGACTAGCGGACAGCACCGGGGAGCTGTTTTTT	CASSSGLADSTGELFF
TRBD1	TRBV19	TRBJ1-2	-	TGTGCCAGTAGTGACCGGGACAGGGGGCCTTCTAACTATGGCTACACCTTC	CASSDRDRGPSNYGYTF
-	TRBV6-5	TRBJ2-4	-	TGTGCCAGCAGTCCTAGGACAGTAGGCAAAAACATTCAGTACTTC	CASSPRTVGKNIQYF
TRBD2	TRBV5-6	TRBJ2-7	-	TGTGCCAGCAGCCGTACTAGCGGGAGCAGTCACGAGCAGTACTTC	CASSRTSGSSHEQYF
-	TRBV30	TRBJ1-2	-	TGTGCCGGGGAGGACCGAAGCTATGGCTACACCTTC	CAGEDRSYGYTF
TRBD2	TRBV2	TRBJ2-3	-	TGTGCCAGCAGACTCGGACTAGCGACCACAGATACGCAGTATTTT	CASRLGLATTDTQYF
-	TRBV5-6	TRBJ1-1	-	TGTGCCAGCAGCTTGGTCGACAAAAGAGGAACTGAAGCTTTCTTT	CASSLVDKRGTEAFF